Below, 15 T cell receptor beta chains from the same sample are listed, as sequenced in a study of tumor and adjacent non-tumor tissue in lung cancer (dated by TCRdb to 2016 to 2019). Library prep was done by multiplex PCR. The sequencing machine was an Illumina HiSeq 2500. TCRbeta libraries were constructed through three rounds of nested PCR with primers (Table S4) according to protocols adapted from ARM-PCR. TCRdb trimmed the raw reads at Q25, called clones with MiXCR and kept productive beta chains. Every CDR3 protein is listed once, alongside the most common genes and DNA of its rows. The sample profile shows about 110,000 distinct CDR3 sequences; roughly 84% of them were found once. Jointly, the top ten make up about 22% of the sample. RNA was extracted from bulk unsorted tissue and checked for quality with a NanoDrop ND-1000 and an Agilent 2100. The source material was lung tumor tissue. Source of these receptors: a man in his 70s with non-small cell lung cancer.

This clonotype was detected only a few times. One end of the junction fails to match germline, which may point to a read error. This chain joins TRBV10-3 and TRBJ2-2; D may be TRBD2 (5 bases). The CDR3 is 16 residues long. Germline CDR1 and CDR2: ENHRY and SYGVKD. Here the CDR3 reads CVITGRATPGTGELFF. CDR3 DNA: TGTGTCATCACTGGGCGGGCTACCCCGGGTACCGGGGAGCTGTTTTTT.

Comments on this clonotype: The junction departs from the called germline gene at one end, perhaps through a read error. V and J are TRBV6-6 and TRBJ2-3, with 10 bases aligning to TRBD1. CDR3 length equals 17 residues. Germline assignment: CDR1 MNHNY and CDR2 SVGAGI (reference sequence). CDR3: CVSSYYPDRGRTDMQYF. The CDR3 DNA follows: TGTGTCAGCAGTTACTATCCAGACAGGGGGCGCACAGATATGCAGTATTTT.

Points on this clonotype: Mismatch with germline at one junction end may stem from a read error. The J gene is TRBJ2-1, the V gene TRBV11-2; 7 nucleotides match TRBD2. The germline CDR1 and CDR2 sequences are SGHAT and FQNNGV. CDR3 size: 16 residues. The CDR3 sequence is CVSSLGLGRTYNEQFF. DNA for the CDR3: TGTGTCAGCAGCTTAGGGCTCGGGAGGACCTACAATGAGCAGTTCTTC. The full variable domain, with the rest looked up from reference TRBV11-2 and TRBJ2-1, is EAGVAQSPRYKIIEKRQSVAFWCNPISGHATLYWYQQILGQGPKLLIQFQNNGVVDDSQLPKDRFSAERLKGVDSTLKIQPAKLEDSAVYLCVSSLGLGRTYNEQFFGPGTRLTVL.

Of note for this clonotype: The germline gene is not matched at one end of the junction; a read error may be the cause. The CDR3 sequence: CSADAAEGTGELFF. Here the CDR3 DNA reads TGCAGCGCTGACGCAGCGGAGGGCACCGGGGAGCTGTTCTTT. The chain is built from TRBV29-1 and TRBJ2-2, with a possible D match to TRBD2 (6 bases). This CDR3 region has 14 residues. Germline loops: CDR1 SQVTM, CDR2 ANQGSEA.

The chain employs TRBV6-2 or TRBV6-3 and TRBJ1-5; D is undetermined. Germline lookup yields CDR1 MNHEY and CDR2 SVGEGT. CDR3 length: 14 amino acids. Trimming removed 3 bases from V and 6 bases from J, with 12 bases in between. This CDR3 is CASSYHRESQPQHF. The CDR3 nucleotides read TGTGCCAGCAGTTATCACAGAGAAAGTCAGCCCCAGCATTTT.

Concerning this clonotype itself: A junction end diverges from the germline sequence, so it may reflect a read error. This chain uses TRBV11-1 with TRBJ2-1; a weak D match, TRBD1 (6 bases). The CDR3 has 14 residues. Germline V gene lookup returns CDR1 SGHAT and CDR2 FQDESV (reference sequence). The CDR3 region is CVNNLDRHFNEHFF. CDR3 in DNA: TGTGTCAACAACTTAGACAGGCATTTCAATGAGCACTTCTTC.

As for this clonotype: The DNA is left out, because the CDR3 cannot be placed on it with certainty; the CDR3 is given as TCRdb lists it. Here the CDR3 reads CSVFGQGTIIEPFF. The rearrangement uses TRBV29-1 and TRBJ1-1; the D call in the table, TRBD1, was not verified against the DNA. The CDR3 adds up to 14 amino acids, both ends counted. From germline, CDR1 is SQVTM and CDR2 ANQGSEA.

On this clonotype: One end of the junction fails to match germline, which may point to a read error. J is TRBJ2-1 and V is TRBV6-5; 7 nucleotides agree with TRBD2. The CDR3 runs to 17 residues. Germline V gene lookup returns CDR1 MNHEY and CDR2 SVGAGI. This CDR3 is CASRYSFKASGYNEQFF. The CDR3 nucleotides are TGTGCCAGCAGATACTCGTTTAAGGCTAGCGGATACAATGAGCAGTTCTTC.

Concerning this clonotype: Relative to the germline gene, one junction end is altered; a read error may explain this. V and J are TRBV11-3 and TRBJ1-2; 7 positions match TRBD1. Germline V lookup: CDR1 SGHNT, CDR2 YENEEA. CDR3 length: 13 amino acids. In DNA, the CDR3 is TGTACCAGCAGCCGAACAGGGGTACATGGCTACATCTTC. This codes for CTSSRTGVHGYIF.

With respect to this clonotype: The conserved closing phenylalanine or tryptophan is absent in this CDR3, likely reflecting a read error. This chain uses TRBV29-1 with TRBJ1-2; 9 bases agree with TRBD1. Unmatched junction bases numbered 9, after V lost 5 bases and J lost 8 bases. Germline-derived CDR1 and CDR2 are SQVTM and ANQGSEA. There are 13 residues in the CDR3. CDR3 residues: CSVIEQGAGGYTL. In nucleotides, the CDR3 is TGCAGCGTTATCGAACAGGGGGCCGGAGGCTACACCTTG.

The CDR3 reads CASNYSTSGYSYEQYV. The DNA of the CDR3 is TGTGCCAGCAATTACTCGACTAGCGGGTACTCCTACGAACAGTACGTC. The V call is TRBV6-6, the J call TRBJ2-7; 10 nucleotides agree with TRBD2. The germline CDR1 and CDR2 sequences are MNHNY and SVGAGI (reference sequence). The CDR3 length is 16 residues.

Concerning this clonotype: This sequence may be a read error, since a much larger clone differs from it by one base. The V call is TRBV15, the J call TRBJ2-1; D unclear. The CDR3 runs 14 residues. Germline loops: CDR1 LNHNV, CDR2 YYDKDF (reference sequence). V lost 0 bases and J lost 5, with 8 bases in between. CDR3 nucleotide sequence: TGTGCCACCAGCAGAGATCCACGAAACAATGAGCAGTTCTTC. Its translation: CATSRDPRNNEQFF.

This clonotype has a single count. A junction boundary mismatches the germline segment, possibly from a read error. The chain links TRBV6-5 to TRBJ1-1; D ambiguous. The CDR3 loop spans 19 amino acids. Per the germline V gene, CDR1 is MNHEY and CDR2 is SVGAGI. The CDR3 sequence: CASSYHSRVPSSAYTETFF. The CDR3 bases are TGTGCCAGCAGTTACCACTCGAGGGTACCTTCTTCCGCGTACACTGAAACTTTCTTT.

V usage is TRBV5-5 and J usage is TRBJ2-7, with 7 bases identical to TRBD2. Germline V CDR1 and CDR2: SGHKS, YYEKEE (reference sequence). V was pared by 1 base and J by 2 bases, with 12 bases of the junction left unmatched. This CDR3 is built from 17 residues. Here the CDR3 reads CASSLSKRDGIPYEQYF. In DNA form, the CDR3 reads TGTGCCAGCAGCTTGTCGAAGCGGGACGGAATCCCCTACGAGCAGTACTTC.

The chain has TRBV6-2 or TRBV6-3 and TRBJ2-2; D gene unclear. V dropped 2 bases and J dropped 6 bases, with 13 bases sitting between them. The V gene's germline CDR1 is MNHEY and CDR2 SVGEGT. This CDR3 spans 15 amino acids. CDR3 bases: TGTGCCAGCAGTTACCCGGACGTCCTTGCCGGGGAGCTGTTTTTT. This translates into CASSYPDVLAGELFF.